This is a list of T cell receptor beta chains from one sample in a study of CD8 T cells in ankylosing spondylitis. TCRdb recomputed calls from the 5' RACE reads with MiXCR, one row per CDR3 protein. This table has around 770,000 distinct CDR3 sequences, roughly 10% appearing once. Sequencing was performed on blood, either unsorted or a sorted T cell fraction (not recorded which). The receptors come from a male donor with ankylosing spondylitis. Both conserved end residues are part of each CDR3. Each record gives: D gene, clone size, J gene, V gene, CDR3 protein, CDR3 DNA. D genes are given only for firm matches. Only some rows state a clone size, as once, few, many or a class for expanded clones.

D: -; size: -; J: TRBJ2-7; V: TRBV11-2; CDR3: CASSTLRGTYEQYF; DNA: TGTGCCAGCAGCACTTTAAGGGGCACCTACGAGCAGTACTTC
D: -; size: -; J: TRBJ2-3; V: TRBV7-2; CDR3: CAISPQQRPRRGTQYF; DNA: TGTGCCATCAGCCCCCAGCAGCGGCCCCGCAGGGGCACGCAGTATTTT
D: -; size: many; J: TRBJ2-3; V: TRBV12-3/TRBV12-4; CDR3: CASSQRDTQYF; DNA: TGTGCCAGCAGCCAGAGGGATACGCAGTATTTT
D: TRBD1; size: -; J: TRBJ2-5; V: TRBV6-5; CDR3: CASSYWDRDQETQYF; DNA: TGTGCCAGCAGTTACTGGGACAGGGACCAAGAGACCCAGTACTTC
D: -; size: -; J: TRBJ2-1; V: TRBV5-1; CDR3: CASSLVGVGWSYNEQFF; DNA: TGCGCCAGCAGCTTGGTGGGGGTCGGATGGAGTTACAATGAGCAGTTCTTC
D: -; size: -; J: TRBJ2-1; V: TRBV15; CDR3: CATSRDGGLSEFF; DNA: TGTGCCACCAGCAGAGATGGGGGTCTTTCTGAGTTCTTC
D: TRBD2; size: -; J: TRBJ2-1; V: TRBV28; CDR3: CAGKREGAYNEQFF; DNA: TGTGCCGGAAAGCGGGAGGGAGCCTACAATGAGCAGTTCTTC
D: -; size: few; J: TRBJ2-3; V: TRBV20-1; CDR3: CSASRGATDTQYF; DNA: TGCAGTGCATCCCGGGGTGCCACAGATACGCAGTATTTT
D: -; size: few; J: TRBJ1-4; V: TRBV4-3; CDR3: CASSQDWVGHEKLFF; DNA: TGCGCCAGCAGCCAAGATTGGGTGGGGCATGAAAAACTGTTTTTT
D: -; size: -; J: TRBJ2-5; V: TRBV10-3; CDR3: CAISDWEGAETQYF; DNA: TGTGCCATCAGTGATTGGGAGGGGGCAGAGACCCAGTACTTC
D: -; size: few; J: TRBJ2-2; V: TRBV5-1; CDR3: CASRAGPPNTGELFF; DNA: TGCGCCAGCAGGGCGGGCCCTCCGAACACCGGGGAGCTGTTTTTT